Following are 23 T cell receptor beta chains from one sample sequenced in a study of T cell repertoires in cytomegalovirus infection. From the reads, TCRdb called clonotypes with MiXCR, one entry per CDR3 protein. The sample lists roughly 640,000 distinct CDR3 sequences; roughly 26% were seen once. Sequenced: CD8+ T cells from PBMCs. These receptors were collected from a human donor in good health (CMV status not recorded). Some clones in this sample may be carry-over from other donors' samples.

There are a few counts of this clonotype. This chain uses TRBV9 with TRBJ2-2; D remains unclear. V was trimmed by 0 bases and J by 2 bases, leaving 8 bases between them. This CDR3 has 15 residues. CDR1 is SGDLS, CDR2 YYNGEE, per germline. Written as DNA, the CDR3 is TGTGCCAGCAGCGTAGTTGACTCCAACACCGGGGAGCTGTTTTTT. Its translation is CASSVVDSNTGELFF. Using reference TRBV9 and TRBJ2-2 for the parts outside the CDR3, the full variable domain is DSGVTQTPKHLITATGQRVTLRCSPRSGDLSVYWYQQSLDQGLQFLIQYYNGEERAKGNILERFSAQQFPDLHSELNLSSLELGDSALYFCASSVVDSNTGELFFGEGSRLTVL.

The V call is TRBV14, the J call TRBJ2-6, with D unclear. The CDR3 has 16 amino acids. Germline V gene data show CDR1 as SGHDN and CDR2 as FVKESK. V was cut by 4 bases and J by 0 bases, with 10 bases left in between. CDR3: CASSPDPPSGANVLTF. For the CDR3, the DNA is TGTGCCAGCAGCCCCGACCCCCCCTCTGGGGCCAACGTCCTGACTTTC.

The genes are TRBV29-1 and TRBJ1-1; TRBD1 is a possible D gene (6 bases). The V end was cut by 7 bases, the J end by 6 bases, with 15 bases between. The CDR3 is 12 amino acids. Per germline, CDR1 SQVTM and CDR2 ANQGSEA. The CDR3 is CSAQGPWPEAFF. In DNA, the CDR3 is TGCAGCGCACAGGGTCCATGGCCTGAAGCTTTCTTT.

This rearrangement joins TRBV6-2 or TRBV6-3 to TRBJ1-5; TRBD1 is a possible D gene (6 bases). The V end was cut by 6 bases, the J end by 3 bases, with 18 bases between. CDR3 length: 16 amino acids. From germline, CDR1 is MNHEY and CDR2 SVGEGT. CDR3 amino acids: CASRLGGAKINQPQHF. CDR3 sequence (DNA): TGTGCCAGCAGATTAGGGGGGGCGAAGATCAATCAGCCCCAGCATTTT.

The CDR3 nucleotides read TGCAGTGCTAGAGACGGATATCATGACACCGGGGAGCTGTTTTTT. Translation: CSARDGYHDTGELFF. This chain uses TRBV20-1 with TRBJ2-2; D uncertain. The CDR3 spans 15 residues. Trimming took 0 bases from V and 3 from J, leaving 11 bases between them. The V gene's germline CDR1 is DFQATT and CDR2 SNEGSKA (reference sequence).

This clonotype was seen ten or more times. The chain couples TRBV4-1 to TRBJ2-1; a weak D match, TRBD1 (6 bases). Trimming removed 1 base from V and 5 bases from J, with 15 bases in between. Per germline, CDR1 MGHRA and CDR2 YSYEKL. This CDR3 region has 16 residues. CDR3 DNA sequence: TGCGCCAGCAGCCAAGTTGGAGAGGACAGAAACAATGAGCAGTTCTTC. This translates into CASSQVGEDRNNEQFF.

The V and J genes are TRBV6-5 and TRBJ2-1, with a possible D match to TRBD2 (5 bases). Germline values: CDR1 MNHEY, CDR2 SVGAGI. The CDR3 spans 15 residues. Trimming removed 0 bases at V and 5 bases at J, with 11 bases between. In DNA, the CDR3 is TGTGCCAGCAGTTACTCGATTATGAGGGACAATGAGCAGTTCTTC. The encoded protein is CASSYSIMRDNEQFF.

The chain combines TRBV11-1 with TRBJ2-1, with D perhaps matching TRBD1 (5 bases). The CDR3 is made up of 15 amino acids. V lost 3 bases, J lost 5 bases, and 14 bases lay in between. Germline lookup yields CDR1 SGHAT and CDR2 FQDESV (reference sequence). The CDR3, as DNA: TGTGCCAGCAGCTTCTATGGGGCATGGGACAATGAGCAGTTCTTC. It is translated as CASSFYGAWDNEQFF.

The sample holds many counts of this clonotype. The V call is TRBV7-6, the J call TRBJ1-1; maybe TRBD1 (6 bases). CDR1 is SGHVS and CDR2 is FNYEAQ in the germline V gene. The CDR3 contains 15 residues. Trimming took off 2 bases at V and 3 bases at J, with 13 bases between the two ends. The DNA for the CDR3 is TGTGCCAGCAGCTTACCGCAGGGGACGGACACTGAAGCTTTCTTT. It encodes CASSLPQGTDTEAFF.

This clonotype was recorded a few times. V gene TRBV20-1 combines with J gene TRBJ1-6; D possibly corresponds to TRBD1 (5 bases). Trimming removed 3 bases at V and 0 bases at J, with 12 bases between. CDR1 and CDR2 from the germline V gene are DFQATT and SNEGSKA (reference sequence). The CDR3 spans 16 residues. Here the CDR3 DNA reads TGCAGTGCTAGGACAGCAAGTAGCTCCTATAATTCACCCCTCCACTTT. Residues: CSARTASSSYNSPLHF.

This clonotype was seen only a few times. V usage is TRBV7-9 and J usage is TRBJ1-2; 8 bases agree with TRBD1. V was clipped by 1 base and J by 5 bases; unmatched bases: 9. Germline V gene sequence: CDR1 SEHNR, CDR2 FQNEAQ (reference sequence). The CDR3 runs 16 residues. The CDR3 sequence is CASSLDPRGRTYGYTF. CDR3 DNA sequence: TGTGCCAGCAGCTTAGACCCCAGGGGGCGAACTTATGGCTACACCTTC.

This clonotype has only a few counts. Here the CDR3 reads CASTGGNYNEQFF. CDR3 sequence (DNA): TGTGCCAGCACAGGGGGTAACTACAATGAGCAGTTCTTC. The rearrangement joins TRBV2 to TRBJ2-1; 7 bases line up with TRBD1. J was trimmed by 3 bases and V by 7 bases; bases with no gene match: 3. The CDR3 covers 13 residues. CDR1 SNHLY and CDR2 FYNNEI come from the germline V gene.

This clonotype was detected ten times or more. V and J are TRBV11-2 and TRBJ2-1; D may be TRBD1 (6 bases). CDR1 is SGHAT, CDR2 FQNNGV, per germline. Trimming removed 5 bases from V and 7 bases from J, with 12 bases in between. CDR3 size: 13 residues. CDR3 bases: TGTGCCAGCAGCCGGACAGTCCGGAATGAGCAGTTCTTC. Protein product: CASSRTVRNEQFF.

This clonotype was detected ten times or more. The rearrangement joins TRBV24-1 to TRBJ2-3, with D possibly being TRBD1 (6 bases). V shed 1 base and J shed 1 base, with 11 bases lying between them. Germline V gene sequence: CDR1 KGHDR, CDR2 SFDVKD. This CDR3 region has 16 residues. The CDR3 is CATSDLNRDGTDTQYF. The CDR3 DNA reads TGTGCCACCAGTGATTTAAACAGGGACGGCACAGATACGCAGTATTTT.

This clonotype was seen a single time. The chain uses TRBV29-1 and TRBJ2-1, with 7 bases aligning to TRBD1. The ends lost 5 bases at V and 0 bases at J; junction bases unmatched: 7. The CDR3 covers 15 residues. The germline V gene encodes CDR1 SQVTM and CDR2 ANQGSEA. CDR3 residues: CSVLGGQSSYNEQFF. Here the CDR3 DNA reads TGCAGCGTTCTAGGGGGCCAGAGCTCCTACAATGAGCAGTTCTTC.

This sequence joins TRBV19 and TRBJ1-1; no firm D call. Germline loops: CDR1 LNHDA, CDR2 SQIVND (reference sequence). Trimming pared 8 bases from V and 5 bases from J, leaving 18 bases between. The CDR3 extends over 14 amino acids. The CDR3 loop is CASSSLTGKTEAFF. As DNA, the CDR3 is TGTGCCAGTTCCTCCCTGACCGGGAAGACTGAAGCTTTCTTT.

The chain is built from TRBV6-2 or TRBV6-3 and TRBJ1-5; D remains ambiguous. CDR3 length equals 11 residues. Trimming took 5 bases from V and 12 from J, leaving 11 bases between them. CDR1 is MNHEY and CDR2 is SVGEGT in the germline V gene. CDR3 coding DNA: TGTGCCAGCAGTAGGGCCCAGGTCCAGCATTTT. Encoded protein: CASSRAQVQHF.

This clonotype was recorded many times. This rearrangement joins TRBV7-2 to TRBJ1-2; D is perhaps TRBD1 (6 bases). Germline assignment: CDR1 SGHTA and CDR2 FQGNSA. V was clipped by 1 base and J by 3 bases, with 15 bases between them. The CDR3 has 16 residues. CDR3 protein: CASSLVVLGGHYGYTF. The CDR3 coding sequence is TGTGCCAGCAGCTTAGTCGTTTTGGGGGGCCACTATGGCTACACCTTC. The variable domain in full, completed from reference TRBV7-2 and TRBJ1-2, reads GAGVSQSPSNKVTEKGKDVELRCDPISGHTALYWYRQSLGQGLEFLIYFQGNSAPDKSGLPSDRFSAERTGGSVSTLTIQRTQQEDSAVYLCASSLVVLGGHYGYTFGSGTRLTVV.

This clonotype was observed at least ten times. The rearrangement uses TRBV7-6 and TRBJ2-3; 9 bases line up with TRBD1. CDR1 is SGHVS and CDR2 is FNYEAQ in the germline V gene. The CDR3 runs to 16 residues. J lost 5 bases, V lost 1 base, and 7 bases had no gene match. CDR3 residues: CASSLETGGSRDTQYF. DNA for the CDR3: TGTGCCAGCAGCTTAGAGACAGGGGGATCACGAGATACGCAGTATTTT.

This clonotype was detected only a few times. This chain links TRBV25-1 with TRBJ1-1; 10 bases are a match to TRBD1. Germline V gene sequence: CDR1 MGHDK, CDR2 SYGVNS. Germline trimming cut 4 bases from V and 6 bases from J; bases unmatched to any gene: 8. The CDR3 totals 15 residues. CDR3 amino acids: CASSGRDRGRAEAFF. DNA of the CDR3: TGTGCCAGCAGTGGCCGGGACAGGGGACGGGCTGAAGCTTTCTTT. Using reference TRBV25-1 and TRBJ1-1 for the parts outside the CDR3, the full variable domain is EADIYQTPRYLVIGTGKKITLECSQTMGHDKMYWYQQDPGMELHLIHYSYGVNSTEKGDLSSESTVSRIRTEHFPLTLESARPSHTSQYLCASSGRDRGRAEAFFGQGTRLTVV.

V gene TRBV10-3 combines with J gene TRBJ2-3; D may be TRBD1 (6 bases). V lost 9 bases to trimming and J lost 2 bases, with 12 bases between them. The CDR3 runs 13 residues. Per the germline V gene, CDR1 is ENHRY and CDR2 is SYGVKD. CDR3 DNA sequence: TGTGCCATGACGGACAGCGTCACAGATACGCAGTATTTT. Encoded protein: CAMTDSVTDTQYF.

The V and J genes are TRBV2 and TRBJ2-2; D is unclear. CDR1 and CDR2 from the germline V gene are SNHLY and FYNNEI. V dropped 5 bases and J dropped 9 bases, with 16 bases sitting between them. CDR3 length: 14 residues. Here the CDR3 reads CASSSGPSSRELFF. As DNA, the CDR3 is TGTGCCAGCAGTTCCGGGCCATCTAGTCGGGAGCTGTTTTTT.

The chain couples TRBV20-1 to TRBJ2-3; 9 bases line up with TRBD1. The CDR3 sequence is 14 residues long. Germline V CDR1 and CDR2: DFQATT, SNEGSKA (reference sequence). V lost 6 bases and J lost 1; bases outside the gene matches: 5. CDR3 sequence (DNA): TGCAGTGCGAAACAGGGGGCAGGCACAGATACGCAGTATTTT. This codes for CSAKQGAGTDTQYF.